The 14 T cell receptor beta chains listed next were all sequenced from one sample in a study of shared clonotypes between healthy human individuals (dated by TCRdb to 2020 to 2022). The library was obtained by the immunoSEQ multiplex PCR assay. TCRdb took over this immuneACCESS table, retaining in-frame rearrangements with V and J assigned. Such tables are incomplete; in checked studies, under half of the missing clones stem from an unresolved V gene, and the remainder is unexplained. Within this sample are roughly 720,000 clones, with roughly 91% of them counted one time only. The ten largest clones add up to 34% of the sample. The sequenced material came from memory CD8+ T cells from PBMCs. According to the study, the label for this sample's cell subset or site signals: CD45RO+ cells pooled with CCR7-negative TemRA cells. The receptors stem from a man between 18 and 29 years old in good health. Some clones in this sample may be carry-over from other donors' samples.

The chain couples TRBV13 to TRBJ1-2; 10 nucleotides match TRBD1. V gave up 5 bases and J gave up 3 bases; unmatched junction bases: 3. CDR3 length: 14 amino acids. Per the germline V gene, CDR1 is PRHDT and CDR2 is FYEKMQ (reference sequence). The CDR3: CASSDRGLDYGYTF. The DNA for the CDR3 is TGTGCCAGCAGCGACAGGGGGCTTGACTATGGCTACACCTTC.

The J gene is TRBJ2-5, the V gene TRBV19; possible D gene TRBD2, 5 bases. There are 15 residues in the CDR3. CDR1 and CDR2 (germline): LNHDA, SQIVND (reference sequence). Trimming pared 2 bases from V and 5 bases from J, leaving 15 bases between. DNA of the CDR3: TGTGCCAGTAGTATAAGGACTCGGGTTCGGGAGACCCAGTACTTC. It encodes CASSIRTRVRETQYF. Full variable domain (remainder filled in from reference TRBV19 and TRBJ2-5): DGGITQSPKYLFRKEGQNVTLSCEQNLNHDAMYWYRQDPGQGLRLIYYSQIVNDFQKGDIAEGYSVSREKKESFPLTVTSAQKNPTAFYLCASSIRTRVRETQYFGPGTRLLVL.

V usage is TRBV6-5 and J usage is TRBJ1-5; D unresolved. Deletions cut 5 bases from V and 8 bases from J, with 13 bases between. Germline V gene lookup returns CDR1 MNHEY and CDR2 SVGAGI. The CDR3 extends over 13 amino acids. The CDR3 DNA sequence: TGTGCCAGCAGTAGGATACCCGCAGAGCCCCAGCATTTT. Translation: CASSRIPAEPQHF.

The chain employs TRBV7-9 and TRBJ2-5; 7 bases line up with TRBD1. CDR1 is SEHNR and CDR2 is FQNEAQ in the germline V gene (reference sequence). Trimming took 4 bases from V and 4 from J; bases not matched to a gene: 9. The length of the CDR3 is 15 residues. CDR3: CASSSRRDRPETQYF. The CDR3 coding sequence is TGTGCCAGCAGCTCCCGCAGGGACAGACCAGAGACCCAGTACTTC.

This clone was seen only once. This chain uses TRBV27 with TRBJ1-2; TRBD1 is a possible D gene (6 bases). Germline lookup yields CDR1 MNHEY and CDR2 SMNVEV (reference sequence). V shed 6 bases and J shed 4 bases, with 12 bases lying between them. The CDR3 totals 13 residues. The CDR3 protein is CASSWGAGYGYTF. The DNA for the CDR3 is TGTGCCAGCAGCTGGGGGGCAGGCTATGGCTACACCTTC.

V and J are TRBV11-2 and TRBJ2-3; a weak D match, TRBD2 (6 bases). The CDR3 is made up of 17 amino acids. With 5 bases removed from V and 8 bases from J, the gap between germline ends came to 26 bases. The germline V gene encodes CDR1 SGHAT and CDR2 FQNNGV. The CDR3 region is CASSPFSGFPGESTQYF. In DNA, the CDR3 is TGTGCCAGCAGCCCCTTTTCCGGCTTTCCGGGGGAGTCTACGCAGTATTTT.

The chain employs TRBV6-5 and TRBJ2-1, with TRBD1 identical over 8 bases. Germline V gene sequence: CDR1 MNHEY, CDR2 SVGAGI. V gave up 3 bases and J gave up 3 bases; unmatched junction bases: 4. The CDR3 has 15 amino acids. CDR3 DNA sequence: TGTGCCAGCAGTTATGGACAGGGAGGCTACAATGAGCAGTTCTTC. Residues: CASSYGQGGYNEQFF.

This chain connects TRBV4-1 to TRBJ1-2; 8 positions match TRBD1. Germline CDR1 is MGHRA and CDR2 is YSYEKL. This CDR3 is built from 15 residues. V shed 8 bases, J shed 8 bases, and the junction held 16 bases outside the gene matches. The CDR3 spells CASREGPTGGGGYTF. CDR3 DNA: TGCGCCAGCCGAGAGGGACCCACAGGGGGAGGAGGCTACACCTTC.

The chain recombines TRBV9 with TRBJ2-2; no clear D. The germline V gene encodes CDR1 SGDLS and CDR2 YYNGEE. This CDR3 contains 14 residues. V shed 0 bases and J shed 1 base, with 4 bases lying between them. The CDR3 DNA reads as TGTGCCAGCAGCGTAGCAAGGAACACCGGGGAGCTGTTTTTT. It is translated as CASSVARNTGELFF.

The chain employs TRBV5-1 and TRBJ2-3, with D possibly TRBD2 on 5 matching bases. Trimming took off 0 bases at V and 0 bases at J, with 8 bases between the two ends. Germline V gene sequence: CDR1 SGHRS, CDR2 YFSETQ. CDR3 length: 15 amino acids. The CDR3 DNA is TGCGCCAGCAGCTTGGCGGCGGGTAGCACAGATACGCAGTATTTT. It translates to CASSLAAGSTDTQYF.

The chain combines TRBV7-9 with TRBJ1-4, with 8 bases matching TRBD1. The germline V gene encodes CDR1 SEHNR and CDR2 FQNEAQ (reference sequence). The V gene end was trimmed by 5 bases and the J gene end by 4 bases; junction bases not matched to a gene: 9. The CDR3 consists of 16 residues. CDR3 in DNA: TGTGCCAGCAGCGTGCGACAGGGGCTGGGTAATGAAAAACTGTTTTTT. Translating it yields CASSVRQGLGNEKLFF.

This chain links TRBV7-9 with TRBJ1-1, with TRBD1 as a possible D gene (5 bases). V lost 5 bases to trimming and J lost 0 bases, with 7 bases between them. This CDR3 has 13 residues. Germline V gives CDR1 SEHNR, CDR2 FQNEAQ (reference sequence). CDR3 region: CASSGGMNTEAFF. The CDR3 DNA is TGTGCCAGCAGCGGGGGGATGAACACTGAAGCTTTCTTT.

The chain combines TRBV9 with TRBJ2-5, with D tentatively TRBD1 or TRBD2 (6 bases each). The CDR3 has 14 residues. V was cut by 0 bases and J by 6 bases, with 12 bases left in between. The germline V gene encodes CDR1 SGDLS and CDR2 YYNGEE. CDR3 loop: CASSVVGRGQTQYF. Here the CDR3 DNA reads TGTGCCAGCAGCGTAGTGGGCCGGGGGCAGACCCAGTACTTC. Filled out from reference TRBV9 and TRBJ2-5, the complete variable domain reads DSGVTQTPKHLITATGQRVTLRCSPRSGDLSVYWYQQSLDQGLQFLIQYYNGEERAKGNILERFSAQQFPDLHSELNLSSLELGDSALYFCASSVVGRGQTQYFGPGTRLLVL.

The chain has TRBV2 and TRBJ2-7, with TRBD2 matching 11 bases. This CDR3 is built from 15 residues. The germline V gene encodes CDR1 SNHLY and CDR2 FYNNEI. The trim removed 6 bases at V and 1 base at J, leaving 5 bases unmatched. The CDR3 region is CASRGGLAGSYEQYF. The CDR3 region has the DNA TGTGCCAGCAGAGGCGGACTAGCGGGTTCCTACGAGCAGTACTTC. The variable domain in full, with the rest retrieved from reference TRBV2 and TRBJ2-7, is EPEVTQTPSHQVTQMGQEVILRCVPISNHLYFYWYRQILGQKVEFLVSFYNNEISEKSEIFDDQFSVERPDGSNFTLKIRSTKLEDSAMYFCASRGGLAGSYEQYFGPGTRLTVT.